This T cell receptor (beta chain) emerged from a study of regulatory T cells in long-lasting Graves disease. This clonotype was seen at least ten times. Its antigen remains unknown. Study results and limitations: Those with persistent Graves' had less TCR diversity than newly diagnosed patients.

For TCR beta, libraries came from iRepertoire HTBI primers and Arm-PCR of CDR3 regions. TCRdb processed the multiplex PCR reads anew with MiXCR; each CDR3 protein has one entry. The sample has hundreds of thousands of distinct CDR3 sequences; roughly 13% are singletons. As to time point: newly diagnosed GD, antithyroid drugs for less than 3 months. Scientists built the TCR library using RNA that was extracted from PBMCs. Another study also made use of these data, one on T cells in Graves' hyperthyroidism and ophthalmopathy.

The receptor comes from a man between 25 and 39 years old with Graves disease. Sequenced here: peripheral blood mononuclear cells (PBMCs), sampled at new diagnosis, from a patient treated with antithyroid drugs.

For the CDR3, the DNA is TGTGCCAGCACCCGGGACGGCTACTCTGGAAACACCATATATTTT. Translation gives CASTRDGYSGNTIYF. V usage is TRBV12-3 or TRBV12-4 and J usage is TRBJ1-3, with TRBD1 as a possible D gene (5 bases). The CDR3 consists of 15 residues. Trimming removed 7 bases at V and 0 bases at J, with 13 bases between.